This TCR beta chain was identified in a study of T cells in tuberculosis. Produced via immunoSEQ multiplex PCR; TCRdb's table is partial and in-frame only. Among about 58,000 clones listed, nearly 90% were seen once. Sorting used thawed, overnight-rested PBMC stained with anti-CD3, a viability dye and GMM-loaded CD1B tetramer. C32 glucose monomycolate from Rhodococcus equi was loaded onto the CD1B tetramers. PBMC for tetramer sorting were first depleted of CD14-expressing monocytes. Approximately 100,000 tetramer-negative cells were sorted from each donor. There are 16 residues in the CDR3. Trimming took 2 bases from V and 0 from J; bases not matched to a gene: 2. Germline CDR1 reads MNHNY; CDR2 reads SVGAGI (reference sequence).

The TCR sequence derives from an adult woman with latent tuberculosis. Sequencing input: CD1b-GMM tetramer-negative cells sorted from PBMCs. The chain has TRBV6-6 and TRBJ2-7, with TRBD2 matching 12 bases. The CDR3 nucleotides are TGTGCCAGCAGTTACGGACTAGCGGGGAGCTCCTACGAGCAGTACTTC. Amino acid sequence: CASSYGLAGSSYEQYF.